These T cell receptor beta chains were read from a single sample in a study of control samples from healthy donors and cancer patients. Libraries were prepared by immunoSEQ multiplex PCR; TCRdb keeps only in-frame clonotypes and omits some of them. The profile shows fewer than 40,000 clones, approximately 95% of them singletons. The sequencing sample was made of PBMCs. Receptor source: a man in his forties with colorectal cancer. CDR3s include the opening cysteine and the closing phenylalanine or tryptophan. A D gene is named only where the DNA matches it firmly. Clone size is shown for a subset of rows, as once, few, many or a class of expanded clone.

V	J	size	D	DNA	CDR3
TRBV3-1/TRBV3-2	TRBJ1-2	.	.	TGTGCCAGCAGCCTCTCGTTAGGGGGGATGGGCGGCTACACCTTC	CASSLSLGGMGGYTF
TRBV6-5	TRBJ1-3	.	.	TGTGCCAGCAGTTACTCGAGCGGAGCTGGAAACACCATATATTTT	CASSYSSGAGNTIYF
TRBV3-1/TRBV3-2	TRBJ1-3	.	TRBD1	TGTGCCAGCAGCCGATCGACAGGGGGTGGGTCTGGAAACACCATATATTTT	CASSRSTGGGSGNTIYF
TRBV15	TRBJ1-6	.	.	TGTGCCACCAGCAGAGATGTTGCGACAAATTCACCCCTCCACTTT	CATSRDVATNSPLHF
TRBV11-2	TRBJ2-6	.	.	TGTGCCAGCAGCTTAGTACCGCTAACCCCTATCTCTGGGGCCAACGTCCTGACTTTC	CASSLVPLTPISGANVLTF
TRBV6-5	TRBJ2-7	.	.	TGTGCCAGCAGTTACCGTTCGAGCTCCTACGAGCAGTACTTC	CASSYRSSSYEQYF
TRBV5-1	TRBJ2-1	.	TRBD2	TGCGCCAGCAGACCTACTAGCGGGGGGTTTTACAATGAGCAGTTCTTC	CASRPTSGGFYNEQFF
TRBV6-2/TRBV6-3	TRBJ2-7	.	.	TGTGCCAGCAGTTACCGAACTAGCCCAACCTACGAGCAGTACTTC	CASSYRTSPTYEQYF
TRBV5-4	TRBJ1-2	.	TRBD1	TGTGCCAGCAGCTTGCCCAAGCGGACAGGGGGCTATGGCTACACCTTC	CASSLPKRTGGYGYTF
TRBV24-1	TRBJ2-1	.	TRBD2	TGTGCCACCAGTGACCAGCGGGGGGGCCTTGGGTCCTACAATGAGCAGTTCTTC	CATSDQRGGLGSYNEQFF
TRBV19	TRBJ1-4	.	TRBD1	TGTGCCACGGGGGGACAGTCTAATGAAAAACTGTTTTTT	CATGGQSNEKLFF
TRBV5-5	TRBJ2-7	once	.	TGTGCCAGCAGCAATACCGGGACACGAACCTACGAGCAGTACTTC	CASSNTGTRTYEQYF
TRBV13	TRBJ2-2	.	.	TGTGCCAGCAGCCCGAACAGATTCTCCGGGGAGCTGTTTTTT	CASSPNRFSGELFF
TRBV27	TRBJ1-5	.	.	TGTGCCAGCAGACTTGATCGCTACCGGCCCCAGCATTTT	CASRLDRYRPQHF
TRBV2	TRBJ2-2	.	TRBD1	TGTGCCAGCGGGAAAGACAGGGTCGGAACCGGGGAGCTGTTTTTT	CASGKDRVGTGELFF
TRBV7-9	TRBJ2-5	.	TRBD1	TGTGCCAGCAGCTTCCCGGACAGGGGACGACAAGAGACCCAGTACTTC	CASSFPDRGRQETQYF
TRBV19	TRBJ1-5	.	.	TGTGCCAGTAGAGAGGGTGGCAATCAGCCCCAGCATTTT	CASREGGNQPQHF
TRBV9	TRBJ2-5	few	.	TGTGCCAGCAGCTCCAATTGGGAAAGAGTGCCTCATCAAGAGACCCAGTACTTC	CASSSNWERVPHQETQYF
TRBV11-3	TRBJ1-1	.	TRBD1	TGTGCCAGCAGCTCTAGGGACAGGGGGAACACTGAAGCTTTCTTT	CASSSRDRGNTEAFF
TRBV3-1/TRBV3-2	TRBJ1-2	.	.	TGTGCCAGCAGCCTCTACTCGGTAGGGGGGGTCAATGGCTACACCTTC	CASSLYSVGGVNGYTF
TRBV12-3/TRBV12-4	TRBJ2-1	.	.	TGTGCCAGCAGATCCTACAATGAGCAGTTCTTC	CASRSYNEQFF